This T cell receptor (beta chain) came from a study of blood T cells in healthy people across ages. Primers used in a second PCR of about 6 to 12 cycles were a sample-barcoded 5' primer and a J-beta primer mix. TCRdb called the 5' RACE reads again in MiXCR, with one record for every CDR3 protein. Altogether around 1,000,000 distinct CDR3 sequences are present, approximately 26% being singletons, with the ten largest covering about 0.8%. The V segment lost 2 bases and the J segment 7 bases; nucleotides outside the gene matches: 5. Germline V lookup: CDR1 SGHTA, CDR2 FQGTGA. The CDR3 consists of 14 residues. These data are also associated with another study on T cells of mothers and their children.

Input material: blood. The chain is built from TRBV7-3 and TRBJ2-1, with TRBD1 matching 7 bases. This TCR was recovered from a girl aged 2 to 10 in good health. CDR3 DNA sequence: TGTGCCAGCAGCTTAGACAGGGAGTGGAATGAGCAGTTCTTC. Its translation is CASSLDREWNEQFF.